This TCR beta chain was observed in a study of shared clonotypes between healthy human individuals. Each cell subset's genomic DNA was divided evenly among several immunoSEQ plates. Libraries were prepared by immunoSEQ multiplex PCR; TCRdb keeps only in-frame clonotypes and omits some of them. The data contain roughly 2 million clones, around 95% of them singletons. With regard to this clone: What it binds is unknown.

Overall study findings and caveats: Roughly 5% of naive CD4 clonotypes were common to a few donors.

CD4+ cells underwent separation, giving CD45RA+ naive and CD45RA-negative memory subsets. Trimming pared 3 bases from V and 1 base from J, leaving 4 bases between. CDR3 size: 13 residues. Per the germline V gene, CDR1 is MDHEN and CDR2 is SYDVKM. The receptor's source is a man between 18 and 29 years old in good health. The chain links TRBV28 to TRBJ2-4, with D unclear. The source material was naive CD4+ T cells sorted from blood. Subset here: CD45RA+ positively selected. In DNA, the CDR3 is TGTGCCAGCAGTTTCGGGGCCAAAAACATTCAGTACTTC. It translates to CASSFGAKNIQYF.